These 20 T cell receptor beta chains were all obtained from the same sample, sequenced in a study of T cells after yellow fever vaccination. TCRdb re-analysed the 5' RACE reads in MiXCR, keeping a single row per CDR3 protein. The sample has more than 50,000 distinct CDR3 sequences, 5.7% seen once; the top ten hold roughly 31%. Material: PBMCs, either bulk or a sorted T-cell subset (CD4+, CD8+, memory, or dextramer-sorted; not recorded which), obtained on the day of the yellow fever booster vaccination. The origin of the receptors is a man aged 18 to 30 who received the YFV17D yellow fever vaccine.

With regard to this clonotype: An end of the junction does not agree with germline; a read error may underlie this. The rearrangement uses TRBV5-4 and TRBJ2-7; the D is unclear. CDR1 is SGHNT and CDR2 is YYREEE in the germline V gene (reference sequence). This CDR3 region has 13 residues. The CDR3 sequence: CASSLASAEFRDF. For the CDR3, the DNA is TGTGCCAGCAGCTTGGCCAGCGCAGAGTTTCGAGACTTC.

There are many counts of this clonotype. The chain employs TRBV7-9 and TRBJ2-3, with unresolved D. The CDR3 is 15 residues long. Trimming pared 1 base from V and 1 base from J, leaving 9 bases between. Germline values: CDR1 SEHNR, CDR2 FQNEAQ (reference sequence). The CDR3 here is CASSLVQAGTDTQYF. The CDR3 coding sequence is TGTGCCAGCAGCTTAGTTCAGGCGGGCACAGATACGCAGTATTTT.

This clonotype was recorded many times. V and J are TRBV25-1 and TRBJ2-1; tentatively, D is TRBD2 (6 bases). V lost 3 bases and J 12 bases, leaving 18 bases between the germline ends. Germline assignment: CDR1 MGHDK and CDR2 SYGVNS. CDR3 length: 14 amino acids. The CDR3 region is CASSDRLGGIRQFF. Here the CDR3 DNA reads TGTGCCAGCAGTGATCGTTTAGGAGGGATTCGGCAGTTCTTC.

For this clonotype: With a much larger clone just one base away, this may be a read error. V usage is TRBV4-3 and J usage is TRBJ1-2; 7 bases are shared with TRBD1. The V and J ends lost 4 bases and 13 bases, in that order; junction bases with no gene match: 9. Germline CDR1 LGHNA, CDR2 YSLEER. This CDR3 contains 12 residues. The CDR3 sequence: CASSRDSQGLTF. In DNA, the CDR3 is TGCGCCAGCAGCCGGGATTCACAGGGGCTCACCTTC.

The chain links TRBV4-3 to TRBJ2-1; D might be TRBD1 (5 bases). From germline, CDR1 is LGHNA and CDR2 YSLEER. The CDR3 extends over 14 amino acids. Trimming took 0 bases from V and 8 from J, leaving 11 bases between them. CDR3: CASSQDGRVHEQFF. CDR3 DNA: TGCGCCAGCAGCCAAGATGGCAGGGTACATGAGCAGTTCTTC.

This clonotype was observed at least ten times. The chain couples TRBV7-9 to TRBJ2-5; the D gene is possibly TRBD2 (5 bases). Trimming left V 1 base short and J 5 bases short, with 8 bases between. This CDR3 is 13 amino acids long. Germline V lookup: CDR1 SEHNR, CDR2 FQNEAQ (reference sequence). Here the CDR3 reads CASSLGGSETQYF. CDR3 sequence (DNA): TGTGCCAGCAGCTTAGGAGGGTCGGAGACCCAGTACTTC.

This clonotype showed up just a few times. This rearrangement joins TRBV6-2 or TRBV6-3 to TRBJ2-1; D is perhaps TRBD1 or TRBD2 (7 bases each). The CDR3 runs to 18 residues. The V end was cut by 5 bases, the J end by 3 bases, with 23 bases between. Per germline, CDR1 MNHEY and CDR2 SVGEGT. The CDR3 DNA follows: TGTGCCAGCAGTACCGAACGACCCAGGGGGGGCGGCTACAATGAGCAGTTCTTC. Translating it yields CASSTERPRGGGYNEQFF.

There are many counts of this clonotype. The chain links TRBV12-3 or TRBV12-4 to TRBJ2-1; 11 bases align to TRBD1. This CDR3 has 15 amino acids. V was clipped by 6 bases and J by 7 bases; unmatched bases: 8. For the CDR3, the DNA is TGTGCCAGCAGCACCCGGGACAGGGGGGGGAATGAGCAGTTCTTC. Translated: CASSTRDRGGNEQFF.

As concerns this clonotype: A read error may be the cause here, since a much bigger clone is one base away. The genes are TRBV7-9 and TRBJ2-2; tentatively, D is TRBD2 (5 bases). The germline V gene has CDR1 SEHNR and CDR2 FQNEAQ (reference sequence). CDR3 length: 11 residues. CDR3 in DNA: TGTGCCAGCAGCTTTTCCGGGGTGCTGTTTTTT. Translating gives CASSFSGVLFF. Variable domain in full (rest from reference TRBV7-9 and TRBJ2-2): DTGVSQNPRHKITKRGQNVTFRCDPISEHNRLYWYRQTLGQGPEFLTYFQNEAQLEKSRLLSDRFSAERPKGSFSTLEIQRTEQGDSAMYLCASSFSGVLFFGEGSRLTVL.

This clonotype has ten or more counts. The chain couples TRBV6-5 to TRBJ2-5; D is perhaps TRBD2 (5 bases). Germline V gene lookup returns CDR1 MNHEY and CDR2 SVGAGI. Trimming shortened V by 0 bases and J by 3 bases, and 17 bases separated the two germline ends. The CDR3 is made up of 17 amino acids. CDR3 region: CASSYSRPLSGEETQYF. In DNA, the CDR3 is TGTGCCAGCAGTTACTCGAGACCGTTGTCCGGGGAAGAGACCCAGTACTTC.

This clonotype was detected a few times. In nucleotides, the CDR3 is TGTGCCAGCAGTTTTATGAGGCGGGACGCGAACACCGGGGAGCTGTTTTTT. Amino acid sequence: CASSFMRRDANTGELFF. V usage is TRBV12-3 or TRBV12-4 and J usage is TRBJ2-2; D is perhaps TRBD2 (6 bases). The CDR3 has 17 residues. Trimming left V 3 bases short and J 0 bases short, with 14 bases between.

In this sample, this clonotype turned up many times. The chain recombines TRBV5-1 with TRBJ2-5; possible D gene TRBD2, 5 bases. Germline V gene data show CDR1 as SGHRS and CDR2 as YFSETQ. This CDR3 has 17 residues. V dropped 4 bases and J dropped 2 bases, with 21 bases sitting between them. Here the CDR3 DNA reads TGCGCCAGCAGCCCCGTGGGTGAGGGTTTTTCGCAAGAGACCCAGTACTTC. The encoded protein is CASSPVGEGFSQETQYF. Full variable domain (remainder filled in from reference TRBV5-1 and TRBJ2-5): KAGVTQTPRYLIKTRGQQVTLSCSPISGHRSVSWYQQTPGQGLQFLFEYFSETQRNKGNFPGRFSGRQFSNSRSEMNVSTLELGDSALYLCASSPVGEGFSQETQYFGPGTRLLVL.

This clonotype was seen at least ten times. The CDR3, as DNA: TGTGCCAGCTCACCGTGGCAGGACAATGAGCAGTTCTTC. Its translation is CASSPWQDNEQFF. The J gene is TRBJ2-1, the V gene TRBV18; D not resolved. Deletions cut 3 bases from V and 5 bases from J, with 8 bases between. Looked up from germline, CDR1 is KGHSH and CDR2 is LQKENI. The CDR3 is 13 amino acids.

Only a few counts were recorded for this clonotype. The J gene is TRBJ2-2, the V gene TRBV6-5; 10 bases fit TRBD1. Germline CDR1 reads MNHEY; CDR2 reads SVGAGI. There are 19 residues in the CDR3. Germline trimming cut 0 bases from V and 4 bases from J; bases unmatched to any gene: 11. Here the CDR3 DNA reads TGTGCCAGCAGTTACTCGATGGGCCCCCGGACAGGGGGCACCGGGGAGCTGTTTTTT. This gives the protein CASSYSMGPRTGGTGELFF.

The genes are TRBV4-1 and TRBJ1-1; possible D gene TRBD1, 6 bases. Germline V gene sequence: CDR1 MGHRA, CDR2 YSYEKL. The CDR3 has 15 residues. Trimming removed 1 base at V and 5 bases at J, with 14 bases between. The DNA for the CDR3 is TGCGCCAGCAGCCAAGGAGGGGGGGCAGAGACTGAAGCTTTCTTT. Its protein product is CASSQGGGAETEAFF.

This clonotype was detected only a few times. V and J are TRBV20-1 and TRBJ2-1, with D perhaps being TRBD1 or TRBD2 (5 bases each). Per the germline V gene, CDR1 is DFQATT and CDR2 is SNEGSKA (reference sequence). The CDR3 is 12 residues long. The V gene lost 6 bases and the J gene lost 5 bases, with 11 bases spanning the gap. The CDR3 DNA reads as TGCAGTGCCCGTCGGGGCCACAATGAGCAGTTCTTC. Translating it yields CSARRGHNEQFF.

This chain links TRBV7-2 with TRBJ1-2, with 9 bases fitting TRBD1. CDR1 SGHTA and CDR2 FQGNSA come from the germline V gene. V shed 6 bases, J shed 0 bases, and the junction held 8 bases outside the gene matches. The CDR3 loop spans 16 amino acids. The CDR3 bases are TGTGCCAGCAGTAAGGACAGGGGCACCTCTAACTATGGCTACACCTTC. Protein: CASSKDRGTSNYGYTF.

This clonotype occurred once. This chain connects TRBV28 to TRBJ1-5, with D perhaps matching TRBD1 (6 bases). Germline V gene data show CDR1 as MDHEN and CDR2 as SYDVKM. The CDR3 is 14 residues long. V shed 7 bases and J shed 7 bases, with 17 bases lying between them. CDR3 nucleotide sequence: TGTGCCAGCAATCCGGGACATGGGTCGCAGCCCCAGCATTTT. Its translation is CASNPGHGSQPQHF.

This clonotype was picked up many times. The chain joins TRBV7-8 to TRBJ2-7; tentative D call: TRBD1 (5 bases). CDR1 SGHVS and CDR2 FQNEAQ come from the germline V gene. The length of the CDR3 is 15 residues. Trimming left V 1 base short and J 0 bases short, with 10 bases between. CDR3 sequence (DNA): TGTGCCAGCAGCTTAGGCAGGGCCCTCTCCTACGAGCAGTACTTC. Its protein product is CASSLGRALSYEQYF.

This clonotype was seen many times. V is TRBV5-1 and J is TRBJ2-1, with D perhaps matching TRBD1 (6 bases). Germline V gene lookup returns CDR1 SGHRS and CDR2 YFSETQ. The CDR3 spans 15 residues. The germline V and J ends were trimmed by 4 bases and 2 bases, with 13 bases remaining between them. The DNA of the CDR3 is TGCGCCAGCAGCATCACAGGGACGCCCTACAATGAGCAGTTCTTC. Protein product: CASSITGTPYNEQFF.